Here is one T cell receptor beta chain with its context. This record comes from a study of blood T cell repertoires in COVID-19. For the study at large: From the United States, Italy and Spain came samples of acute and convalescent COVID-19. PBMCs, B-cell-depleted T cells, or T cells provided the cDNA or gDNA that made up the material.

The CDR3 has 14 amino acids. Germline trimming cut 6 bases from V and 2 bases from J; bases unmatched to any gene: 5. CDR1 MNHEY and CDR2 SVGAGI come from the germline V gene. Source study methods: Amplification with reference gene primers provided the estimates of nucleated cell counts. Libraries were prepared by immunoSEQ multiplex PCR; TCRdb keeps only in-frame clonotypes and omits some of them. V and J calls and clone size are those listed in that table; D and trimming were worked out from the DNA. The sample has 140,000 to 150,000 clones, 80% seen once; the top ten hold 10% to 15%. The sequence derives from a man in his 60s with active or convalescent COVID-19. The sequenced material came from peripheral blood. This chain joins TRBV6-5 and TRBJ2-3, with 7 nucleotides matching TRBD1. In DNA form, the CDR3 reads TGTGCCAGCAGGCAAGGACAGGTCACAGATACGCAGTATTTT. Translation gives CASRQGQVTDTQYF.